Below, 11 T cell receptor beta chains from the same sample are listed, as sequenced in a study of cytomegalovirus exposure and HLA in healthy donors. Use of 60 Vbeta and 13 Jbeta primers characterized the PCR. This table comes from immunoSEQ multiplex PCR, and its TCRdb copy is limited to in-frame clones, with some not included. The table lists under 250,000 clones, about 88% of them singletons. The sample was PBMCs. These TCRs come from a girl aged 2 to 9 in good health and CMV-seronegative.

This clone appeared a few times. V gene TRBV5-1 combines with J gene TRBJ1-1; tentatively, D is TRBD1 (5 bases). V was clipped by 3 bases and J by 1 base, with 13 bases between them. Germline V CDR1 and CDR2: SGHRS, YFSETQ. The CDR3 spans 15 residues. This chain's CDR3 is CASSSGWGGNTEAFF. CDR3 DNA: TGCGCCAGCAGCTCAGGCTGGGGGGGGAACACTGAAGCTTTCTTT.

The gene calls are TRBV6-5 and TRBJ2-5; TRBD2 matches at 13 bases. Germline CDR1 MNHEY, CDR2 SVGAGI. This CDR3 is 15 amino acids long. CDR3 residues: CATQLAGGPGETQYF. The CDR3 coding sequence is TGTGCTACCCAACTAGCGGGAGGGCCTGGAGAGACCCAGTACTTC.

The chain couples TRBV7-9 to TRBJ1-1; D uncertain. This CDR3 contains 14 residues. Deletions cut 6 bases from V and 0 bases from J, with 11 bases between. Germline V lookup: CDR1 SEHNR, CDR2 FQNEAQ (reference sequence). This CDR3 is CASSLNSLNTEAFF. In nucleotides, the CDR3 is TGTGCCAGCAGTTTAAACAGCCTGAACACTGAAGCTTTCTTT.

The chain employs TRBV6-1 and TRBJ1-4; TRBD1 might be the D (5 bases). Germline loops: CDR1 MNHNS, CDR2 SASEGT. The CDR3 covers 15 residues. V was shortened by 6 bases and J by 5 bases, with 16 bases between the two germline ends. The CDR3 region has the DNA TGTGCCAGCAGCCTCGACGGGGGGAGGAATGAAAAACTGTTTTTT. As protein: CASSLDGGRNEKLFF.

The J gene is TRBJ1-1, the V gene TRBV2; 7 nucleotides align to TRBD1. The CDR3 consists of 13 residues. After removal of 6 bases from V and 7 bases from J, the junction contained 8 bases not matched to a gene. Germline CDR1 and CDR2: SNHLY and FYNNEI. The CDR3 protein is CASSQGTAREAFF. CDR3 nucleotides: TGTGCCAGCAGCCAAGGGACAGCACGTGAAGCTTTCTTT. The entire variable domain, with the rest obtained from reference TRBV2 and TRBJ1-1, is as follows: EPEVTQTPSHQVTQMGQEVILRCVPISNHLYFYWYRQILGQKVEFLVSFYNNEISEKSEIFDDQFSVERPDGSNFTLKIRSTKLEDSAMYFCASSQGTAREAFFGQGTRLTVV.

The J gene is TRBJ2-7, the V gene TRBV5-4; 10 positions agree with TRBD2. The CDR3 has 15 residues. In germline, CDR1 is SGHNT, CDR2 YYREEE (reference sequence). With 3 bases clipped from V and 2 bases from J, the junction kept 5 bases outside the gene matches. The chain's CDR3 is CASSYLSGRAYEQYF. The CDR3 DNA follows: TGTGCCAGCAGCTACCTAAGCGGGAGGGCCTACGAGCAGTACTTC.

The rearrangement joins TRBV5-1 to TRBJ2-7, with TRBD2 as a possible D gene (6 bases). CDR3 length: 17 amino acids. Trimming shortened V by 0 bases and J by 0 bases, and 16 bases separated the two germline ends. Germline CDR1 and CDR2: SGHRS and YFSETQ. The CDR3 nucleotides are TGCGCCAGCAGCTTGGTTTGGGGGAGGTCCGTCTCCTACGAGCAGTACTTC. Translating gives CASSLVWGRSVSYEQYF.

V and J are TRBV10-3 and TRBJ2-7; 9 bases are shared with TRBD1. Germline CDR1 is ENHRY and CDR2 is SYGVKD. V dropped 5 bases and J dropped 2; count of bases not matched to a gene: 7. CDR3 length equals 15 residues. CDR3 nucleotide sequence: TGTGCCATCAGTCACCCGGGACAGGGAACCTACGAGCAGTACTTC. Its protein product is CAISHPGQGTYEQYF.

V gene TRBV14 combines with J gene TRBJ2-3; D may be TRBD2 (5 bases). Trimming pared 2 bases from V and 2 bases from J, leaving 8 bases between. CDR1 and CDR2 (germline): SGHDN, FVKESK. This CDR3 is 14 amino acids long. CDR3 sequence: CASSQRDYTDTQYF. CDR3 bases: TGTGCCAGCAGCCAACGGGATTACACAGATACGCAGTATTTT.

The chain has TRBV2 and TRBJ1-4; D is possibly TRBD1 (6 bases). V was shortened by 6 bases and J by 4 bases, with 12 bases between the two germline ends. Germline values: CDR1 SNHLY, CDR2 FYNNEI. This CDR3 contains 14 residues. CDR3: CASSRTDFNEKLFF. DNA of the CDR3: TGTGCCAGCAGCCGGACAGACTTTAATGAAAAACTGTTTTTT.

The chain is built from TRBV5-6 and TRBJ1-4; D ambiguous. V was cut by 4 bases and J by 7 bases, with 8 bases left in between. CDR1 is SGHDT and CDR2 is YYEEEE in the germline V gene. The CDR3 length is 12 residues. The CDR3 loop is CASSGAGEKLFF. CDR3 nucleotides: TGTGCCAGCAGCGGAGCGGGTGAAAAACTGTTTTTT. Full variable domain (outside the CDR3, taken from reference TRBV5-6 and TRBJ1-4): DAGVTQSPTHLIKTRGQQVTLRCSPKSGHDTVSWYQQALGQGPQFIFQYYEEEERQRGNFPDRFSGHQFPNYSSELNVNALLLGDSALYLCASSGAGEKLFFGSGTQLSVL.